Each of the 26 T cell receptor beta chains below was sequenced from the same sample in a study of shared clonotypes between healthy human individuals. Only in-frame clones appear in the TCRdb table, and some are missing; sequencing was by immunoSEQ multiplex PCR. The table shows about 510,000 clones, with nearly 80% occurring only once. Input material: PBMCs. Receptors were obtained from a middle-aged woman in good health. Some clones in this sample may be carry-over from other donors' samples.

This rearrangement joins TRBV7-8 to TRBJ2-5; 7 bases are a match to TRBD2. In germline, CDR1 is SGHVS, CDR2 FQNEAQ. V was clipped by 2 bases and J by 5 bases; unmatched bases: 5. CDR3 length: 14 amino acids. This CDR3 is CASSLRASGETQYF. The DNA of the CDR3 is TGTGCCAGCAGCTTAAGAGCTAGCGGCGAGACCCAGTACTTC.

Here the CDR3 DNA reads TGCGCCAGCAGCGCGGGGGCGCTGACCAATGAGCAGTTCTTC. It yields the protein CASSAGALTNEQFF. The rearrangement joins TRBV5-1 to TRBJ2-1; D may be TRBD2 (7 bases). The germline gives CDR1 SGHRS, CDR2 YFSETQ. V was clipped by 4 bases and J by 6 bases, with 14 bases between them. The CDR3 has 14 amino acids.

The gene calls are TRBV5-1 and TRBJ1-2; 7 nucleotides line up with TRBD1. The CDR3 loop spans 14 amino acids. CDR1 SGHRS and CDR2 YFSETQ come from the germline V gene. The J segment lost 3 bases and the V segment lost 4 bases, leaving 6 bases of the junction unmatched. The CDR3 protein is CASSPKGADYGYTF. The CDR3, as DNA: TGCGCCAGCAGCCCCAAGGGGGCGGACTATGGCTACACCTTC.

CDR3 protein: CASKLLSGNTIYF. The CDR3 coding sequence is TGTGCCAGCAAATTACTCTCTGGAAACACCATATATTTT. This rearrangement joins TRBV27 to TRBJ1-3; D is undetermined. Germline V CDR1 and CDR2: MNHEY, SMNVEV (reference sequence). This CDR3 contains 13 residues. The ends were cut back, 7 bases at V and 0 bases at J, with 7 bases in the middle.

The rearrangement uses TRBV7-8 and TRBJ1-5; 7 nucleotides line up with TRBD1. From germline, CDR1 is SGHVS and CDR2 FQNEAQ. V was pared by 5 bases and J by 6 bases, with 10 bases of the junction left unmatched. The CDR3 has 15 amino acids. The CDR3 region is CASSLQGGTGQPQHF. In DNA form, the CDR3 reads TGTGCCAGCAGCCTCCAGGGGGGGACGGGTCAGCCCCAGCATTTT.

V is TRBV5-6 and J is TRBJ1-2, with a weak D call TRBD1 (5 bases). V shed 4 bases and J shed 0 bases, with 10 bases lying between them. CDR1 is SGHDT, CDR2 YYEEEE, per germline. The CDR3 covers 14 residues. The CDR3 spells CASSRDGTNYGYTF. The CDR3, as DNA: TGTGCCAGCAGCCGGGACGGAACTAACTATGGCTACACCTTC.

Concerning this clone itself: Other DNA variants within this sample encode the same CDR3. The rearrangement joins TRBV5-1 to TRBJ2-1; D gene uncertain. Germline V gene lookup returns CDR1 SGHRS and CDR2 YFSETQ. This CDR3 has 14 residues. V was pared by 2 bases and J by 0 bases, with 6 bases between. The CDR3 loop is CASSLRSSYNEQFF. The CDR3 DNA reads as TGCGCCAGCAGCTTAAGGAGCTCCTACAATGAGCAGTTCTTC.

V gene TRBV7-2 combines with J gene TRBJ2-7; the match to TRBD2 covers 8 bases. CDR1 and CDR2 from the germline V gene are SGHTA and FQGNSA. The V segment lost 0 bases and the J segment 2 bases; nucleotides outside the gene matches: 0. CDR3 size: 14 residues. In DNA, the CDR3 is TGTGCCAGCAGCTTAGCTAGCGGGACCTACGAGCAGTACTTC. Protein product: CASSLASGTYEQYF.

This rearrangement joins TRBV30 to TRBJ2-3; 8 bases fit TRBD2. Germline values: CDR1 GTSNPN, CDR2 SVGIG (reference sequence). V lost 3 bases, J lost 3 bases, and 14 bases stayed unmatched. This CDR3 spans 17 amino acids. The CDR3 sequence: CAWRVKREKRKTDTQYF. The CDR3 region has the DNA TGTGCCTGGAGGGTCAAGCGGGAGAAGAGGAAAACAGATACGCAGTATTTT.

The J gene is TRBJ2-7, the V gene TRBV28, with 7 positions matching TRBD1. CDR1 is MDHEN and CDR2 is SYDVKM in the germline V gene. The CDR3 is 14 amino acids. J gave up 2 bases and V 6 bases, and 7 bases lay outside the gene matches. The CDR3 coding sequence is TGTGCCAGCAGGTTGAACAGGGGCCCCTACGAGCAGTACTTC. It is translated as CASRLNRGPYEQYF.

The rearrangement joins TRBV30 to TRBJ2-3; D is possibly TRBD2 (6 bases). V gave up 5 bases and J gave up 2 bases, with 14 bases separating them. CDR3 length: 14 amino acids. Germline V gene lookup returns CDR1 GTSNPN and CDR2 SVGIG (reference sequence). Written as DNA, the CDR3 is TGTGCCTGGTCCGGGGGAGGTTTCACAGATACGCAGTATTTT. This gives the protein CAWSGGGFTDTQYF. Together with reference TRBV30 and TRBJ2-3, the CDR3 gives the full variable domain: SQTIHQWPATLVQPVGSPLSLECTVEGTSNPNLYWYRQAAGRGLQLLFYSVGIGQISSEVPQNLSASRPQDRQFILSSKKLLLSDSGFYLCAWSGGGFTDTQYFGPGTRLTVL.

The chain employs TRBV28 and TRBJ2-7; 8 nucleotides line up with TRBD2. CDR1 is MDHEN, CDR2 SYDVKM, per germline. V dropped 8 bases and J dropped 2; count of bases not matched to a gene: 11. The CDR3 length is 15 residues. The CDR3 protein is CASGPHSGNTYEQYF. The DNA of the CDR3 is TGTGCCAGCGGTCCCCATAGCGGGAACACCTACGAGCAGTACTTC.

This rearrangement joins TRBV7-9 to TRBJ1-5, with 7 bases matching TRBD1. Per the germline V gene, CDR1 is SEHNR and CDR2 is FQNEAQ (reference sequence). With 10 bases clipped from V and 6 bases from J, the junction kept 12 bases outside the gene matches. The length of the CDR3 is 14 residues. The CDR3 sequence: CAIGDSRGGQPQHF. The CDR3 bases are TGTGCCATCGGGGACAGCAGGGGAGGTCAGCCCCAGCATTTT.

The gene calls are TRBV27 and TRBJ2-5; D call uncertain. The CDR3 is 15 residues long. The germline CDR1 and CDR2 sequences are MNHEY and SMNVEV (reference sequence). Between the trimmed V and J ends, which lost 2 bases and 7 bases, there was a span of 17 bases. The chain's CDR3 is CASSLEHPQAGTQYF. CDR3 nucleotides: TGTGCCAGCAGTTTAGAGCACCCCCAGGCCGGGACCCAGTACTTC.

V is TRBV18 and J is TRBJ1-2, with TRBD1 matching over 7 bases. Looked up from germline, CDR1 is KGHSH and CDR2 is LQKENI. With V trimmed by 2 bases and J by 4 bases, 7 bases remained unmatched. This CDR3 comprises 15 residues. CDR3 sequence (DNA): TGTGCCAGCTCACCAAATAGCGCAGGGGGCTATGGCTACACCTTC. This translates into CASSPNSAGGYGYTF. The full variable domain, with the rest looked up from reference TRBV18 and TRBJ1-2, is NAGVMQNPRHLVRRRGQEARLRCSPMKGHSHVYWYRQLPEEGLKFMVYLQKENIIDESGMPKERFSAEFPKEGPSILRIQQVVRGDSAAYFCASSPNSAGGYGYTFGSGTRLTVV.

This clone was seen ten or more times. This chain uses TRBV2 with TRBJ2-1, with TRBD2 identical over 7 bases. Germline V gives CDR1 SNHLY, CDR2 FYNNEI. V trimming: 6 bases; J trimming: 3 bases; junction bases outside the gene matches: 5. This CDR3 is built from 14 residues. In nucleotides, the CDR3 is TGTGCCAGCAGGCAGCGGGACGGCTACAATGAGCAGTTCTTC. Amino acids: CASRQRDGYNEQFF.

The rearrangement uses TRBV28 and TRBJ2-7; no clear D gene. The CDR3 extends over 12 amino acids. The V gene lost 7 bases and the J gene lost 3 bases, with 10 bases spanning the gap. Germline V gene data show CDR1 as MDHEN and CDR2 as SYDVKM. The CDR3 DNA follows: TGTGCCAGCACCAAACACCTCTACGAGCAGTACTTC. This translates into CASTKHLYEQYF.

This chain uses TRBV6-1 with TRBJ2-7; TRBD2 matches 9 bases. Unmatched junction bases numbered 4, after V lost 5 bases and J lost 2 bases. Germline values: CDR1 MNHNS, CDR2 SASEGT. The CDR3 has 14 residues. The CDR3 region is CASSSLAGTYEQYF. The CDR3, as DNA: TGTGCCAGCAGTTCTCTAGCGGGGACCTACGAGCAGTACTTC.

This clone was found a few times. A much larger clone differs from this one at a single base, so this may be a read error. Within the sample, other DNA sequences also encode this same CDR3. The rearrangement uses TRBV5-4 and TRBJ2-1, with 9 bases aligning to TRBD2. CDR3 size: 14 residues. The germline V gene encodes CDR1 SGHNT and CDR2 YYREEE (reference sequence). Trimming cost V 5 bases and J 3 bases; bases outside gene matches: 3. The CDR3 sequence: CASSGSGSYNEQFF. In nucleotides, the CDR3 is TGTGCCAGCAGTGGTAGCGGGAGCTACAATGAGCAGTTCTTC.

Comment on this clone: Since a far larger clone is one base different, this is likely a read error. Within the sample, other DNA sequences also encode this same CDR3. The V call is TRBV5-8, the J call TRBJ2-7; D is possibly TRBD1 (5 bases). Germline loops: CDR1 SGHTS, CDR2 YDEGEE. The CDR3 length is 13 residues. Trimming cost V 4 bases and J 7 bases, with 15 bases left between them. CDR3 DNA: TGTGCCAGCAGCCCGACCCGTTGGACAGAGCAGTACTTC. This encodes CASSPTRWTEQYF.

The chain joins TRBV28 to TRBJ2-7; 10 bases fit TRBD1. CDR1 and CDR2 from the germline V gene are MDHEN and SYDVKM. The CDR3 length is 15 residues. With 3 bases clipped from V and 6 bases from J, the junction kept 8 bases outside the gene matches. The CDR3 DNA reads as TGTGCCAGCAGTTTCGCCGGGACAGGGGTCTCCGAGCAGTACTTC. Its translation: CASSFAGTGVSEQYF.

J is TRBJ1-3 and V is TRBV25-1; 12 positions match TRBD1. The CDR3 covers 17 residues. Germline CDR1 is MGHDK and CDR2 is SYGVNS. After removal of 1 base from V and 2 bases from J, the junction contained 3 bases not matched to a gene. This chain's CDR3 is CASSEWGQGATGNTIYF. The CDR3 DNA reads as TGTGCCAGCAGTGAATGGGGACAGGGGGCGACTGGAAACACCATATATTTT.

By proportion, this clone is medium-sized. CDR3 sequence: CASSPLSGAYEQYF. The CDR3 DNA reads as TGTGCCAGCAGTCCCTTGTCCGGGGCCTACGAGCAGTACTTC. The genes are TRBV28 and TRBJ2-7; D is perhaps TRBD2 (5 bases). V shed 5 bases and J shed 2 bases, with 13 bases lying between them. Germline values: CDR1 MDHEN, CDR2 SYDVKM. This CDR3 spans 14 amino acids.

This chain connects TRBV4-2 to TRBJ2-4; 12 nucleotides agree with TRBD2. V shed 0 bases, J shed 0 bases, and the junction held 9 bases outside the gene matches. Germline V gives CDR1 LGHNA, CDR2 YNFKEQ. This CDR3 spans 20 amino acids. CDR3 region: CASSQDSASGRAEAKNIQYF. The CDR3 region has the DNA TGTGCCAGCAGCCAAGATTCGGCTAGCGGGAGGGCCGAAGCCAAAAACATTCAGTACTTC.

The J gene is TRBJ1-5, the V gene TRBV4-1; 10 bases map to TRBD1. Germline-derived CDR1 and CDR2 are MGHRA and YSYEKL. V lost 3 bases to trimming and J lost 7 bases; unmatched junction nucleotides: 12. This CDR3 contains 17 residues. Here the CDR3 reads CASSQGATGGVGQPQHF. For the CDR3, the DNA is TGCGCCAGCAGCCAGGGTGCGACAGGGGGCGTAGGACAGCCCCAGCATTTT.

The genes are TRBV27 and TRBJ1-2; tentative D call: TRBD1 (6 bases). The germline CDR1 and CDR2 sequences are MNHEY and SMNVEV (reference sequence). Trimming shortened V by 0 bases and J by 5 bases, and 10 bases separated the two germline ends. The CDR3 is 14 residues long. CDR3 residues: CASSLSGHLYGYTF. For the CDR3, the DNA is TGTGCCAGCAGTTTATCGGGACACTTGTATGGCTACACCTTC.